One sample yielded the 24 T cell receptor beta chains listed below, sequenced in a study of PD-1 blockade in classical Hodgkin lymphoma. Time point specified: cycle 4 day 1 (C4D1), after six to seven weeks of nivolumab. Every one of the patients relapsed after autologous stem cell transplantation (brentuximab vedotin exposure was variable). TCRdb's copy holds only in-frame clones and misses some; the assay was immunoSEQ multiplex PCR. In the table there are around 90,000 clones, roughly 78% of which are singletons. Sequences were derived from peripheral blood mononuclear cells (PBMCs), sampled before the fourth cycle of nivolumab. These receptors were collected from a human donor with classical Hodgkin lymphoma.

The chain uses TRBV5-1 and TRBJ2-3; D unresolved. Germline loops: CDR1 SGHRS, CDR2 YFSETQ. CDR3 length equals 13 residues. Between the trimmed V and J ends, which lost 2 bases and 1 base, there was a span of 5 bases. CDR3 sequence: CASSFEGTDTQYF. The CDR3 DNA reads TGCGCCAGCAGCTTCGAGGGCACAGATACGCAGTATTTT. Using reference TRBV5-1 and TRBJ2-3 for the parts outside the CDR3, the full variable domain is KAGVTQTPRYLIKTRGQQVTLSCSPISGHRSVSWYQQTPGQGLQFLFEYFSETQRNKGNFPGRFSGRQFSNSRSEMNVSTLELGDSALYLCASSFEGTDTQYFGPGTRLTVL.

The chain recombines TRBV5-1 with TRBJ2-6; TRBD1 matches 9 bases. The CDR3 extends over 17 amino acids. V was pared by 0 bases and J by 1 base, with 2 bases of the junction left unmatched. CDR1 is SGHRS, CDR2 YFSETQ, per germline. The CDR3 is CASSLGDRASGANVLTF. CDR3 DNA sequence: TGCGCCAGCAGCTTGGGGGACAGGGCTTCTGGGGCCAACGTCCTGACTTTC.

The chain links TRBV19 to TRBJ1-1; D is unclear. Germline loops: CDR1 LNHDA, CDR2 SQIVND (reference sequence). V gave up 3 bases and J gave up 5 bases, with 13 bases separating them. This CDR3 spans 14 amino acids. The CDR3 spells CASSMYGAETEAFF. The CDR3, as DNA: TGTGCCAGTAGTATGTATGGAGCGGAAACTGAAGCTTTCTTT. The full variable domain, with the rest looked up from reference TRBV19 and TRBJ1-1, is DGGITQSPKYLFRKEGQNVTLSCEQNLNHDAMYWYRQDPGQGLRLIYYSQIVNDFQKGDIAEGYSVSREKKESFPLTVTSAQKNPTAFYLCASSMYGAETEAFFGQGTRLTVV.

The rearrangement links TRBV7-2 to TRBJ2-7; TRBD2 agrees at 9 bases. The CDR3 totals 15 residues. CDR1 SGHTA and CDR2 FQGNSA come from the germline V gene. V lost 0 bases and J lost 7; bases outside the gene matches: 7. CDR3 in amino acids: CASSLAWTSAREQYF. The DNA for the CDR3 is TGTGCCAGCAGCTTAGCTTGGACTAGCGCCCGGGAGCAGTACTTC.

The chain is built from TRBV7-6 and TRBJ2-2; TRBD1 matches at 8 bases. The CDR3 length is 15 residues. Per germline, CDR1 SGHVS and CDR2 FNYEAQ. Losses at the gene ends were 1 base for V and 6 bases for J; bases not matched to a gene: 4. The CDR3 reads CASSLGQGFAGELFF. The CDR3 coding sequence is TGTGCCAGCAGCTTAGGACAGGGGTTTGCCGGGGAGCTGTTTTTT.

V usage is TRBV5-1 and J usage is TRBJ2-7; either TRBD1 or TRBD2 may supply D (6 bases each). CDR3 size: 17 residues. Germline V lookup: CDR1 SGHRS, CDR2 YFSETQ. V dropped 0 bases and J dropped 2 bases, with 18 bases sitting between them. For the CDR3, the DNA is TGCGCCAGCAGCTTGGAAGCGGTCGGGGGCCCCACCTACGAGCAGTACTTC. It encodes CASSLEAVGGPTYEQYF.

This clone has only a few counts. This rearrangement joins TRBV5-5 to TRBJ1-6; D possibly corresponds to TRBD1 (6 bases). The V end was cut by 3 bases, the J end by 13 bases, with 11 bases between. Looked up from germline, CDR1 is SGHKS and CDR2 is YYEKEE (reference sequence). CDR3 size: 12 residues. CDR3 DNA sequence: TGTGCCAGCAGCTGGGACACAACCCCCCTCCACTTT. This sequence encodes CASSWDTTPLHF.

This clone was seen more than once but under ten times. The J gene is TRBJ2-3, the V gene TRBV5-6; 16 bases line up with TRBD2. Germline CDR1 SGHDT, CDR2 YYEEEE. Trimming at V came to 2 bases and at J to 2 bases, leaving 8 bases not matched to a gene. The CDR3 spans 19 residues. This chain's CDR3 is CASSFLGLAGGPDTDTQYF. CDR3 nucleotide sequence: TGTGCCAGCAGCTTCCTGGGACTAGCGGGAGGGCCAGACACAGATACGCAGTATTTT.

The gene calls are TRBV5-1 and TRBJ1-2; D perhaps matches TRBD1 (5 bases). The CDR3 consists of 13 residues. The germline V and J ends were trimmed by 0 bases and 4 bases, with 7 bases remaining between them. Germline loops: CDR1 SGHRS, CDR2 YFSETQ. CDR3 loop: CASSLGQLYGYTF. CDR3 sequence (DNA): TGCGCCAGCAGCTTGGGACAGCTCTATGGCTACACCTTC.

The chain has TRBV29-1 and TRBJ2-5; TRBD2 is a possible D gene (6 bases). The CDR3 has 13 amino acids. With 4 bases removed from V and 5 bases from J, the gap between germline ends came to 14 bases. CDR1 SQVTM and CDR2 ANQGSEA come from the germline V gene. The chain's CDR3 is CSVVEGGQETQYF. CDR3 DNA: TGCAGCGTTGTCGAGGGAGGCCAGGAGACCCAGTACTTC.

The V gene is TRBV7-8, the J gene TRBJ1-1; a weak D match, TRBD1 (5 bases). CDR3 length equals 15 residues. Per the germline V gene, CDR1 is SGHVS and CDR2 is FQNEAQ. V shed 5 bases and J shed 1 base, with 14 bases lying between them. The CDR3 DNA reads TGTGCCAGCAGCCCTGATTGGGGCTGGAACACTGAAGCTTTCTTT. Translated: CASSPDWGWNTEAFF. Based on the CDR3 plus reference TRBV7-8 and TRBJ1-1, the full variable domain is GAGVSQSPRYKVAKRGQDVALRCDPISGHVSLFWYQQALGQGPEFLTYFQNEAQLDKSGLPSDRFFAERPEGSVSTLKIQRTQQEDSAVYLCASSPDWGWNTEAFFGQGTRLTVV.

The gene calls are TRBV5-1 and TRBJ1-6, with TRBD1 matching over 7 bases. In germline, CDR1 is SGHRS, CDR2 YFSETQ. Unmatched junction bases numbered 3, after V lost 0 bases and J lost 6 bases. This CDR3 spans 15 amino acids. The CDR3 here is CASSLADRANSPLHF. The CDR3 region has the DNA TGCGCCAGCAGCTTGGCTGACAGGGCTAATTCACCCCTCCACTTT.

J is TRBJ2-7 and V is TRBV7-3; 11 positions agree with TRBD1. The CDR3 sequence is 14 residues long. J was trimmed by 6 bases and V by 5 bases; bases with no gene match: 6. Germline assignment: CDR1 SGHTA and CDR2 FQGTGA. DNA of the CDR3: TGTGCCAGCAGCCAGGACAGGGGGCTTGGCGAGCAGTACTTC. It encodes CASSQDRGLGEQYF.

The rearrangement uses TRBV7-3 and TRBJ2-5, with 9 bases fitting TRBD1. Germline V gene sequence: CDR1 SGHTA, CDR2 FQGTGA. The CDR3 loop spans 15 amino acids. J lost 1 base, V lost 5 bases, and 5 bases had no gene match. The CDR3 DNA is TGTGCCAGCAGCCCCAGGACAGGGGCCCAAGAGACCCAGTACTTC. Translated, it gives CASSPRTGAQETQYF.

This chain connects TRBV5-4 to TRBJ1-1; maybe TRBD1 (6 bases). V gave up 5 bases and J gave up 1 base, with 15 bases separating them. Germline-derived CDR1 and CDR2 are SGHNT and YYREEE (reference sequence). CDR3 length: 15 amino acids. The CDR3 sequence: CASRSGRGGNTEAFF. In DNA, the CDR3 is TGTGCCAGCAGGTCGGGGAGGGGGGGGAACACTGAAGCTTTCTTT. The full variable domain, with the rest looked up from reference TRBV5-4 and TRBJ1-1, is ETGVTQSPTHLIKTRGQQVTLRCSSQSGHNTVSWYQQALGQGPQFIFQYYREEENGRGNFPPRFSGLQFPNYSSELNVNALELDDSALYLCASRSGRGGNTEAFFGQGTRLTVV.

The rearrangement links TRBV2 to TRBJ2-5; D is undetermined. This CDR3 comprises 13 residues. Trimming shortened V by 6 bases and J by 1 base, and 9 bases separated the two germline ends. Germline values: CDR1 SNHLY, CDR2 FYNNEI. CDR3 nucleotide sequence: TGTGCCAGCAGAACCCAGATCCAAGAGACCCAGTACTTC. Translation gives CASRTQIQETQYF.

This chain joins TRBV18 and TRBJ1-1, with D tentatively TRBD1 (6 bases). V lost 5 bases and J 1 base, leaving 23 bases between the germline ends. The CDR3 has 18 amino acids. Germline V gene sequence: CDR1 KGHSH, CDR2 LQKENI. CDR3: CASSTGTWRARGNTEAFF. DNA for the CDR3: TGTGCCAGCTCAACTGGTACTTGGAGGGCCAGGGGGAACACTGAAGCTTTCTTT. Based on the CDR3 plus reference TRBV18 and TRBJ1-1, the full variable domain is NAGVMQNPRHLVRRRGQEARLRCSPMKGHSHVYWYRQLPEEGLKFMVYLQKENIIDESGMPKERFSAEFPKEGPSILRIQQVVRGDSAAYFCASSTGTWRARGNTEAFFGQGTRLTVV.

J is TRBJ2-7 and V is TRBV6-5, with 7 nucleotides matching TRBD2. The germline V gene has CDR1 MNHEY and CDR2 SVGAGI. The CDR3 has 15 amino acids. Unmatched junction bases numbered 8, after V lost 2 bases and J lost 4 bases. The CDR3 coding sequence is TGTGCCAGCAGTTACGGACTAGGAGGACGATACGAGCAGTACTTC. The encoded protein is CASSYGLGGRYEQYF.

The CDR3: CASSLPRLAGYTDTQYF. The DNA of the CDR3 is TGTGCCAGCAGCTTACCCAGACTAGCGGGCTACACAGATACGCAGTATTTT. This rearrangement joins TRBV7-9 to TRBJ2-3, with 10 bases matching TRBD2. The V segment lost 2 bases and the J segment 2 bases; nucleotides outside the gene matches: 7. CDR3 length: 17 amino acids. Germline V gene sequence: CDR1 SEHNR, CDR2 FQNEAQ (reference sequence).

This clone was recorded once. The chain links TRBV9 to TRBJ1-1, with 7 bases lining up with TRBD1. Germline CDR1 is SGDLS and CDR2 is YYNGEE. The V and J ends lost 3 bases and 0 bases, in that order; junction bases with no gene match: 8. This CDR3 contains 16 residues. The CDR3 nucleotides are TGTGCCAGCAGCGCACGCCCGACAGGGATGAACACTGAAGCTTTCTTT. This gives the protein CASSARPTGMNTEAFF.

This clone was detected only a few times. CDR3 sequence reads: CASRTSHTGELFF. The CDR3 DNA reads TGTGCCAGCAGGACTAGCCACACCGGGGAGCTGTTTTTT. This chain connects TRBV5-8 to TRBJ2-2, with TRBD2 matching over 7 bases. The CDR3 spans 13 residues. Germline loops: CDR1 SGHTS, CDR2 YDEGEE. J lost 3 bases, V lost 5 bases, and 1 base had no gene match.

The chain employs TRBV4-3 and TRBJ2-6, with unresolved D. The CDR3 runs 15 residues. CDR1 is LGHNA and CDR2 is YSLEER in the germline V gene. Trimming stripped 0 bases from V and 4 bases from J, with 7 bases between. In DNA form, the CDR3 reads TGCGCCAGCAGCCAAGAATCTCTGGGGGCCAACGTCCTGACTTTC. Translation gives CASSQESLGANVLTF.

This chain links TRBV6-5 with TRBJ1-2; D not resolved. Trimming stripped 0 bases from V and 8 bases from J, with 10 bases between. Per the germline V gene, CDR1 is MNHEY and CDR2 is SVGAGI. The CDR3 consists of 13 residues. The CDR3 region has the DNA TGTGCCAGCAGTTACTCGAGGGTTCGGGGCTACACCTTC. Amino acids: CASSYSRVRGYTF.

The chain has TRBV27 and TRBJ2-6, with D possibly matching TRBD1 (5 bases). Germline CDR1 and CDR2: MNHEY and SMNVEV (reference sequence). Trimming cost V 6 bases and J 4 bases, with 7 bases left between them. The CDR3 length is 13 residues. Here the CDR3 reads CASRGRGANVLTF. CDR3 DNA: TGTGCCAGCAGGGGGCGCGGGGCCAACGTCCTGACTTTC.